These 6 T cell receptor beta chains share one sample of origin, sequenced in a study of cytomegalovirus exposure and HLA in healthy donors. The PCR contained 60 Vbeta and 13 Jbeta primers. Clones were sequenced by immunoSEQ multiplex PCR, and TCRdb holds only the in-frame ones, with some missing. There are about 110,000 clones in the sample; 60% to 85% occur only once, and 8.6% lies in the top ten. The sequenced material came from PBMCs. These receptors all stem from a woman in her forties in good health and CMV-seropositive.

The chain links TRBV27 to TRBJ2-7; the match to TRBD1 covers 8 bases. J was trimmed by 0 bases and V by 5 bases; bases with no gene match: 9. CDR1 is MNHEY, CDR2 SMNVEV, per germline (reference sequence). There are 16 residues in the CDR3. CDR3 region: CASSPPPGTGSYEQYF. CDR3 bases: TGTGCCAGCAGTCCCCCCCCCGGGACAGGCTCCTACGAGCAGTACTTC.

V and J are TRBV7-9 and TRBJ2-1, with 8 nucleotides matching TRBD2. V was clipped by 2 bases and J by 3 bases; unmatched bases: 6. Germline V gene lookup returns CDR1 SEHNR and CDR2 FQNEAQ (reference sequence). The CDR3 has 16 amino acids. CDR3 bases: TGTGCCAGCAGCTTAAAGCGGGGGCTCGTCTACAATGAGCAGTTCTTC. This sequence encodes CASSLKRGLVYNEQFF.

The chain links TRBV4-2 to TRBJ2-6; 7 nucleotides line up with TRBD1. Per the germline V gene, CDR1 is LGHNA and CDR2 is YNFKEQ. The J segment lost 0 bases and the V segment lost 3 bases, leaving 17 bases of the junction unmatched. The length of the CDR3 is 21 residues. As DNA, the CDR3 is TGTGCCAGCAGCCACCGACAGGGATTGCCCTCTGACCTCTCTGGGGCCAACGTCCTGACTTTC. This sequence encodes CASSHRQGLPSDLSGANVLTF.

This chain connects TRBV7-2 to TRBJ1-2; the match to TRBD1 covers 12 bases. Germline loops: CDR1 SGHTA, CDR2 FQGNSA. The CDR3 covers 15 residues. V gave up 4 bases and J gave up 8 bases; unmatched junction bases: 8. The CDR3 region is CASSWAGQGAGGYTF. CDR3 DNA: TGTGCCAGCAGCTGGGCGGGACAGGGGGCAGGAGGCTACACCTTC. Filled out from reference TRBV7-2 and TRBJ1-2, the complete variable domain reads GAGVSQSPSNKVTEKGKDVELRCDPISGHTALYWYRQSLGQGLEFLIYFQGNSAPDKSGLPSDRFSAERTGGSVSTLTIQRTQQEDSAVYLCASSWAGQGAGGYTFGSGTRLTVV.

The DNA for the CDR3 is TGTGCCAGCAGCCAATGGGAGACTAGCGGGAGAAGGGAGACCCAGTACTTC. Residues: CASSQWETSGRRETQYF. The chain is built from TRBV11-3 and TRBJ2-5; 12 nucleotides line up with TRBD2. The germline CDR1 and CDR2 sequences are SGHNT and YENEEA. This CDR3 has 17 amino acids. With V trimmed by 5 bases and J by 5 bases, 12 bases remained unmatched.

The V call is TRBV7-9, the J call TRBJ1-2; D is perhaps TRBD1 (5 bases). Germline-derived CDR1 and CDR2 are SEHNR and FQNEAQ (reference sequence). The CDR3 runs to 14 residues. V lost 1 base and J 9 bases, leaving 15 bases between the germline ends. The CDR3 DNA follows: TGTGCCAGCAGCTTAGAACGAGCAGGGCTTAGCTACACCTTC. Amino acids: CASSLERAGLSYTF. Supplemented by reference TRBV7-9 and TRBJ1-2, the full variable domain reads DTGVSQNPRHKITKRGQNVTFRCDPISEHNRLYWYRQTLGQGPEFLTYFQNEAQLEKSRLLSDRFSAERPKGSFSTLEIQRTEQGDSAMYLCASSLERAGLSYTFGSGTRLTVV.